The source of this T cell receptor beta chain is a study of vaccination and CD4 T cells after COVID-19. This clonotype has more than one count but fewer than ten. Its antigen remains unidentified. Treatment defined: 10-day PBMC culture with coronavirus spike peptide pools or control peptides (ViraFEST assay). Oncomine TCR Beta short-read sequencing was applied to DNA from cultured CD4+ T cells. TCRdb ran MiXCR on the PCR reads and lists one entry per CDR3 protein. The data show under 8,500 distinct CDR3 sequences, about 57% seen once. The CDR3 consists of 15 residues. Germline lookup yields CDR1 MDHEN and CDR2 SYDVKM. The J segment lost 7 bases and the V segment lost 2 bases, leaving 7 bases of the junction unmatched.

The specimen was cultured CD4+ T cells from blood, collected after SARS-CoV-2 vaccination. The TCR originated in a human donor with COVID-19. This chain connects TRBV28 to TRBJ1-5; 8 nucleotides line up with TRBD1. The CDR3 reads CASSLRQGAHQPQHF. The CDR3 region has the DNA TGTGCCAGCAGTTTAAGGCAGGGGGCCCACCAGCCCCAGCATTTT.